This is a list of T cell receptor beta chains from one sample in a study of blood T cell repertoires in COVID-19. Profiled with immunoSEQ multiplex PCR; TCRdb holds only in-frame clones, not every one. The sample has approximately 190,000 clones, roughly 88% seen once. Material for sequencing was peripheral blood. The receptors here all came from a woman in her thirties or forties who had recovered from COVID-19. Both conserved end residues are part of each CDR3. The D gene is left open where the match is weak. Size is stated for part of the rows, as once, few or many counts, or as a class when the clone is expanded.

DNA	CDR3	V	J	D	size
TGTGCCAGCAGCTTACTGGGACAGGGGATCTCCTACGAGCAGTACTTC	CASSLLGQGISYEQYF	TRBV5-5	TRBJ2-7	TRBD1	NA
TGTGCCAGCTCAAGCAGGCAGGGAGGGAACACTGAAGCTTTCTTT	CASSSRQGGNTEAFF	TRBV18	TRBJ1-1	NA	NA
TGTGCTAGTGGGGCTCTTTCTGTCTCGGAGGTGACCCAGTACTTC	CASGALSVSEVTQYF	TRBV12-5	TRBJ2-5	NA	NA
TGTGCCAGCAGTAGGATCGGACGGGAGGACCCCCGCGGGCAGTTCTTC	CASSRIGREDPRGQFF	TRBV2	TRBJ2-1	TRBD2	NA
TGTGCCAGCAGCCCACCCGCGGCTAGCGGGGTCCCCTACGAGCAGTACTTC	CASSPPAASGVPYEQYF	TRBV5-6	TRBJ2-7	TRBD2	NA
TGTGCCAGCAGCTTTAGCGGGAGGGCAGATACGCAGTATTTT	CASSFSGRADTQYF	TRBV7-2	TRBJ2-3	TRBD2	NA
TGTGCCTGGAGTCCTAGCCCCCGGAACGAGCAGTACTTC	CAWSPSPRNEQYF	TRBV30	TRBJ2-7	NA	NA
TGTGCCAGCTCACCAATAACGACTCCCTCAGAAAAACTGTTTTTT	CASSPITTPSEKLFF	TRBV18	TRBJ1-4	NA	NA
TGCGCCAGCAGCATGACTAGCGGGAGGCCCCGGGCGGATACGCAGTATTTT	CASSMTSGRPRADTQYF	TRBV5-1	TRBJ2-3	TRBD2	once
TGTGCCACCAGCAGAAAAAAGAAAATCGATAGCTCGCTGGGCACTGAAGCTTTCTTT	CATSRKKKIDSSLGTEAFF	TRBV15	TRBJ1-1	NA	NA
TGTGCTAGTGGTTTCGGCCAGACTGTGAATGAGCAGTTCTTC	CASGFGQTVNEQFF	TRBV12-5	TRBJ2-1	NA	NA
TGCGCCAGCAGCTTGCCTAGCGTTACCACCGGGGAGCTGTTTTTT	CASSLPSVTTGELFF	TRBV5-1	TRBJ2-2	NA	NA
TGTGCCAGCAGTTATCCGGGGAACTATGGCTACACCTTC	CASSYPGNYGYTF	TRBV27	TRBJ1-2	NA	NA
TGCGCCAGCAGCCGTGACAGGGGGCCGGATGAAAAACTGTTTTTT	CASSRDRGPDEKLFF	TRBV4-1	TRBJ1-4	TRBD1	NA
TGTGCCAGCAGCTTAGAGCCACAGGGGACCTCGGAGTACTTC	CASSLEPQGTSEYF	TRBV7-8	TRBJ2-7	TRBD1	NA
TGTGCCAGCAGTCGCGAAGGGGCGCTGGGCTACACCTTC	CASSREGALGYTF	TRBV7-2	TRBJ1-2	NA	NA
TGTGCCTGGAGCGACAGGGGACGGAACATTCAGTACTTC	CAWSDRGRNIQYF	TRBV30	TRBJ2-4	TRBD1	NA
TGTGCCAGCAGTGAAAGGCCCCGAGGTGCAGCCAAAAACATTCAGTACTTC	CASSERPRGAAKNIQYF	TRBV6-1	TRBJ2-4	NA	once
TGTGCCACCAGCAGAGGGCGGCCAAATCAGCCCCAGCATTTT	CATSRGRPNQPQHF	TRBV15	TRBJ1-5	NA	NA
TGTGCCAGCAGCCCTAGCGGGAGCTGGCATGAGCAGTTCTTC	CASSPSGSWHEQFF	TRBV7-8	TRBJ2-1	TRBD2	NA
TGTGCCAGCAGTTGGGCTGGGGGGGAGGGATACAATGAGCAGTTCTTC	CASSWAGGEGYNEQFF	TRBV28	TRBJ2-1	TRBD2	once
TGCGCCAGCAGCCCTTCGGGACAGGGTTACGAGCAGTACTTC	CASSPSGQGYEQYF	TRBV5-1	TRBJ2-7	TRBD1	NA
TGTGCCAGTAGTTCCCGGGGGGGGTACAATGAGCAGTTCTTC	CASSSRGGYNEQFF	TRBV19	TRBJ2-1	TRBD2	once
TGTGCCAGCAGTCACTTCCGGGACAGGGATTCACCCCTCCACTTT	CASSHFRDRDSPLHF	TRBV6-2/TRBV6-3	TRBJ1-6	TRBD1	NA
TGTGCCAGCAGCCAAGGCACCGGGACAGGGAACACCGGGGAGCTGTTTTTT	CASSQGTGTGNTGELFF	TRBV3-1/TRBV3-2	TRBJ2-2	TRBD1	NA
TGTGCCAGCAGCACCGGGACAGGTCGAGATGGCTACACCTTC	CASSTGTGRDGYTF	TRBV28	TRBJ1-2	TRBD1	NA
TGTGCCAGCAGTTTAGGGTGGGACAGATATCCCCCTGAAGCTTTCTTT	CASSLGWDRYPPEAFF	TRBV28	TRBJ1-1	TRBD1	NA
TGCGCCAGCAGGAACGGGGACAGGGGAGGGTACGAGCAGTACTTC	CASRNGDRGGYEQYF	TRBV5-1	TRBJ2-7	TRBD1	NA